The source of this TCR beta chain is a study of spatial heterogeneity in lung cancer. Study overall: Sequencing consistently turned up more beta-chain sequences than alpha-chain sequences. An average of more than ten raw reads was observed per unique TCR and UMI combination. Study conclusions and caveats: Ubiquitous expanded tumor TCRs were observed in blood more at resection than follow-up.

Stated time point: sample taken at primary tumor resection. The donor population consisted of some 72 patients with untreated, early-stage non-small cell lung cancer. One entry per CDR3 protein results from TCRdb running MiXCR on the 5' RACE reads. Of roughly 80,000 distinct CDR3 sequences in the sample, under 8.5% were seen once. The CDR3 loop spans 13 amino acids. Germline V gene sequence: CDR1 SNHLY, CDR2 FYNNEI. V was shortened by 2 bases and J by 4 bases, with 9 bases between the two germline ends. This clonotype turned up a few times. Its specificity is not known. The source was PBMCs, collected at surgery. The origin of this receptor is a male donor with early-stage non-small cell lung cancer. This chain links TRBV2 with TRBJ2-7; D is uncertain. For the CDR3, the DNA is TGTGCCAGCAGTGAACGGATGAGGTACGAGCAGTACTTC. As protein: CASSERMRYEQYF.